This TCR beta chain comes out of a study of regulatory T cells in long-lasting Graves disease. At the level of the study: Freshly diagnosed Graves' patients had used antithyroid drugs for under 3 months.

As regards this clonotype: A much larger clone differs by one base, so this may be a read error.

The time point here: newly diagnosed GD, antithyroid drugs for less than 3 months. Generation of the TCR library employed RNA extracted from PBMCs. Arm-PCR of CDR3 regions and iRepertoire HTBI primers were the basis on which TCR beta libraries were built. TCRdb used MiXCR to reprocess the multiplex PCR reads, holding one entry per CDR3 protein. This table holds hundreds of thousands of distinct CDR3 sequences, about 16% found once. These data are also associated with another study on T cells in Graves' hyperthyroidism and ophthalmopathy. That source notes: Before onset, by a median of around 6.4 months, the model predicted ophthalmopathy.

The specimen comprised peripheral blood mononuclear cells (PBMCs), sampled at new diagnosis, from a patient treated with antithyroid drugs. The receptor's source is a woman in her forties or fifties with Graves disease.

The DNA for the CDR3 is TGTGCCAGCAGCCCCTCCCCGATAGGTAACACTGAAGCTTTCTTT. Encoded protein: CASSPSPIGNTEAFF. V gene TRBV7-2 combines with J gene TRBJ1-1; D is uncertain. Deletions cut 5 bases from V and 2 bases from J, with 15 bases between. Germline CDR1 is SGHTA and CDR2 is FQGNSA. The CDR3 has 15 amino acids.